Listed here are 27 T cell receptor beta chains from one sample, sequenced in a study of T cell repertoires in cytomegalovirus infection. For these TCRs, the target antigens are not known. Each CDR3 protein is one row after TCRdb ran MiXCR on the reads. The table includes fewer than 650,000 distinct CDR3 sequences, roughly 42% detected once. This specimen consisted of cultured PBMCs, obtained from culture after CMV antigen stimulation. The source of these receptors is a human donor in good health (CMV status not recorded). Some clones in this sample may be carry-over from other donors' samples.

J is TRBJ2-1 and V is TRBV7-9; TRBD2 matches at 10 bases. This CDR3 is built from 12 residues. Per the germline V gene, CDR1 is SEHNR and CDR2 is FQNEAQ (reference sequence). Trimming took 7 bases from V and 9 from J; bases not matched to a gene: 3. The DNA for the CDR3 is TGTGCCAGCAAACTAGCGGGGCTTGAGCAGTTCTTC. Its protein is CASKLAGLEQFF.

V and J are TRBV19 and TRBJ2-7; D unclear. Germline loops: CDR1 LNHDA, CDR2 SQIVND (reference sequence). The CDR3 is 15 residues long. Trimming pared 3 bases from V and 3 bases from J, leaving 15 bases between. The CDR3 nucleotides read TGTGCCAGTAGTATTAGGGCAGATCAAGACTACGAGCAGTACTTC. Its protein is CASSIRADQDYEQYF. The variable domain in full, with the rest retrieved from reference TRBV19 and TRBJ2-7, is DGGITQSPKYLFRKEGQNVTLSCEQNLNHDAMYWYRQDPGQGLRLIYYSQIVNDFQKGDIAEGYSVSREKKESFPLTVTSAQKNPTAFYLCASSIRADQDYEQYFGPGTRLTVT.

This clonotype has at least ten counts. The J gene is TRBJ1-2, the V gene TRBV7-2; D is uncertain. Germline V CDR1 and CDR2: SGHTA, FQGNSA. V gave up 4 bases and J gave up 5 bases, with 14 bases separating them. The CDR3 runs 14 residues. The CDR3: CASSSGRTYYGYTF. DNA of the CDR3: TGTGCCAGCAGCTCCGGACGGACCTATTATGGCTACACCTTC.

The rearrangement links TRBV4-1 to TRBJ2-5; weak D call: TRBD2 (5 bases). Trimming took off 1 base at V and 0 bases at J, with 9 bases between the two ends. CDR3 length equals 15 residues. Germline lookup yields CDR1 MGHRA and CDR2 YSYEKL. CDR3 amino acids: CASSQASGNQETQYF. The DNA for the CDR3 is TGCGCCAGCAGCCAAGCGTCGGGGAACCAAGAGACCCAGTACTTC.

For the CDR3, the DNA is TGTGCCAGCAGCCCTTACCCAAGGGACACCGGGGAGCTGTTTTTT. It translates to CASSPYPRDTGELFF. This sequence joins TRBV7-6 and TRBJ2-2; D gene uncertain. V was cut by 5 bases and J by 3 bases, with 13 bases left in between. The germline V gene encodes CDR1 SGHVS and CDR2 FNYEAQ. The CDR3 totals 15 residues.

The gene calls are TRBV27 and TRBJ2-1; a possible D gene is TRBD2 (6 bases). The CDR3 length is 16 residues. CDR1 MNHEY and CDR2 SMNVEV come from the germline V gene (reference sequence). Trimming removed 3 bases at V and 0 bases at J, with 12 bases between. CDR3 sequence reads: CASSFYYGSSYNEQFF. CDR3 bases: TGTGCCAGCAGTTTTTATTACGGGAGCTCCTACAATGAGCAGTTCTTC.

This clonotype is a singleton in its sample. The chain employs TRBV7-9 and TRBJ1-2; D gene ambiguous. In germline, CDR1 is SEHNR, CDR2 FQNEAQ (reference sequence). This CDR3 region has 13 residues. Trimming shortened V by 3 bases and J by 5 bases, and 10 bases separated the two germline ends. CDR3 residues: CASSFRDLYGYTF. DNA of the CDR3: TGTGCCAGCAGCTTTCGGGATTTATATGGCTACACCTTC.

A single count supports this clonotype. Because it lacks the conserved phenylalanine or tryptophan at the end, this CDR3 is likely a read error. The chain couples TRBV7-2 to TRBJ1-5; D is undetermined. This CDR3 is 15 amino acids long. The V end lost 2 bases, the J end lost 5 bases, and 13 bases lay between the germline ends. Per the germline V gene, CDR1 is SGHTA and CDR2 is FQGNSA. Here the CDR3 reads CASSLRHGEDQPQHL. For the CDR3, the DNA is TGTGCCAGCAGCTTAAGGCACGGGGAAGATCAGCCCCAGCATTTG.

The chain links TRBV11-2 to TRBJ2-7, with no clear D. Trimming removed 4 bases from V and 5 bases from J, with 9 bases in between. CDR1 and CDR2 from the germline V gene are SGHAT and FQNNGV. This CDR3 is 12 amino acids long. The CDR3 DNA reads TGTGCCAGCAGCTCCACCCGGAACGAGCAGTACTTC. Its translation: CASSSTRNEQYF.

The rearrangement links TRBV18 to TRBJ2-7; TRBD2 agrees at 11 bases. There are 18 residues in the CDR3. V lost 3 bases to trimming and J lost 0 bases; unmatched junction nucleotides: 10. Germline V CDR1 and CDR2: KGHSH, LQKENI. CDR3 DNA: TGTGCCAGCTCACCCACCCTAGCGGGGGGCCCTAGCTCCTACGAGCAGTACTTC. This codes for CASSPTLAGGPSSYEQYF.

The chain joins TRBV6-2 or TRBV6-3 to TRBJ2-1; D unresolved. Germline assignment: CDR1 MNHEY and CDR2 SVGEGT. Trimming stripped 6 bases from V and 8 bases from J, with 11 bases between. The CDR3 runs 12 residues. The CDR3 bases are TGTGCCAGCAGCCTAGATTTCTATGAGCAGTTCTTC. Translating it yields CASSLDFYEQFF.

This clonotype was seen only a few times. The chain uses TRBV7-2 and TRBJ1-1, with D maybe TRBD1 (5 bases). There are 15 residues in the CDR3. Germline V lookup: CDR1 SGHTA, CDR2 FQGNSA. The V end was cut by 5 bases, the J end by 4 bases, with 17 bases between. The CDR3 here is CASSPGLGVSTEAFF. Here the CDR3 DNA reads TGTGCCAGCAGCCCCGGACTGGGGGTGAGCACTGAAGCTTTCTTT.

The chain carries TRBV19 and TRBJ2-3; TRBD1 agrees at 8 bases. The trim removed 6 bases at V and 2 bases at J, leaving 4 bases unmatched. The CDR3 consists of 14 residues. CDR1 and CDR2 from the germline V gene are LNHDA and SQIVND (reference sequence). CDR3 amino acids: CASSRDRLTDTQYF. The CDR3 bases are TGTGCCAGTAGCCGGGACAGGCTCACAGATACGCAGTATTTT.

The chain couples TRBV7-2 to TRBJ2-5; 8 bases line up with TRBD1. The CDR3 sequence is 14 residues long. Germline values: CDR1 SGHTA, CDR2 FQGNSA. The V gene end was trimmed by 6 bases and the J gene end by 5 bases; junction bases not matched to a gene: 8. CDR3 protein: CASSSGTGWETQYF. The DNA for the CDR3 is TGTGCCAGCAGTTCCGGGACAGGATGGGAGACCCAGTACTTC.

The sample holds a few counts of this clonotype. The rearrangement joins TRBV7-4 to TRBJ2-1; 9 bases match TRBD2. The junction had 5 bases not matched to a gene; V was cut back by 1 base and J by 7 bases. The CDR3 spans 15 residues. From germline, CDR1 is SGHVT and CDR2 SQSDAQ. CDR3 protein: CASSLVAGGGNEQFF. CDR3 in DNA: TGTGCCAGCAGCTTAGTTGCGGGAGGGGGAAATGAGCAGTTCTTC.

This clonotype was counted a few times. V is TRBV7-2 and J is TRBJ2-1; possibly TRBD2 for D (5 bases). CDR1 and CDR2 (germline): SGHTA, FQGNSA. The CDR3 is 14 amino acids. Trimming pared 5 bases from V and 8 bases from J, leaving 16 bases between. The CDR3 protein is CASSLSGYLDEQFF. In nucleotides, the CDR3 is TGTGCCAGCAGCCTCTCGGGATACCTCGATGAGCAGTTCTTC.

The chain uses TRBV20-1 and TRBJ1-5, with TRBD1 matching over 10 bases. CDR3 length equals 17 residues. Trimming cost V 6 bases and J 2 bases; bases outside gene matches: 13. Germline loops: CDR1 DFQATT, CDR2 SNEGSKA (reference sequence). The CDR3 region has the DNA TGCAGTGCCACCTCCCCCCCTGGGACAGGGGGCAATCAGCCCCAGCATTTT. This gives the protein CSATSPPGTGGNQPQHF.

This clonotype has only a few counts. Here the CDR3 reads CASKARPGLAGGSSYEQYF. The DNA for the CDR3 is TGTGCCAGCAAAGCTCGTCCCGGACTAGCGGGAGGAAGCTCCTACGAGCAGTACTTC. The chain employs TRBV27 and TRBJ2-7, with 14 positions matching TRBD2. Germline CDR1 reads MNHEY; CDR2 reads SMNVEV (reference sequence). The CDR3 loop spans 19 amino acids. V was pared by 7 bases and J by 0 bases, with 14 bases of the junction left unmatched.

The chain joins TRBV5-1 to TRBJ2-7; 9 bases are a match to TRBD1. The CDR3 covers 15 residues. V lost 4 bases, J lost 3 bases, and 8 bases stayed unmatched. Germline lookup yields CDR1 SGHRS and CDR2 YFSETQ. DNA of the CDR3: TGCGCCAGCAGCGCGACGGGACAGGGCATCTACGAGCAGTACTTC. Translating gives CASSATGQGIYEQYF.

The chain employs TRBV7-2 and TRBJ1-3; TRBD1 is a possible D gene (5 bases). Deletions cut 7 bases from V and 7 bases from J, with 14 bases between. The germline V gene encodes CDR1 SGHTA and CDR2 FQGNSA. This CDR3 has 13 residues. CDR3 loop: CASTTGRGNTIYF. The CDR3 nucleotides read TGTGCCAGCACCACAGGACGCGGGAACACCATATATTTT.

The chain carries TRBV7-2 and TRBJ2-7, with a weak D call TRBD2 (6 bases). The CDR3 has 14 amino acids. The germline V gene has CDR1 SGHTA and CDR2 FQGNSA. The V and J ends lost 5 bases and 3 bases respectively, with 14 bases between them. CDR3 region: CASSHGTRGYEQYF. CDR3 nucleotide sequence: TGTGCCAGCAGCCACGGGACTCGGGGCTACGAGCAGTACTTC.

The sample holds a few counts of this clonotype. V and J are TRBV7-9 and TRBJ2-1; unclear D gene. The CDR3 spans 14 residues. Germline loops: CDR1 SEHNR, CDR2 FQNEAQ (reference sequence). Trimming pared 8 bases from V and 5 bases from J, leaving 16 bases between. CDR3 sequence: CASHEYFGDNEQFF. The CDR3 region has the DNA TGTGCCAGCCATGAGTACTTTGGGGACAATGAGCAGTTCTTC.

The chain employs TRBV2 and TRBJ2-2; a possible D gene is TRBD2 (6 bases). Per the germline V gene, CDR1 is SNHLY and CDR2 is FYNNEI. Between the trimmed V and J ends, which lost 6 bases and 2 bases, there was a span of 13 bases. This CDR3 contains 15 residues. CDR3 protein: CASSWWGVNTGELFF. CDR3 coding DNA: TGTGCCAGCAGCTGGTGGGGGGTTAACACCGGGGAGCTGTTTTTT.

This CDR3 reads CASSFSQGYEQYF. Written as DNA, the CDR3 is TGTGCCAGCAGCTTTTCACAGGGGTACGAGCAGTACTTC. This sequence joins TRBV7-8 and TRBJ2-7, with TRBD1 matching 7 bases. The CDR3 runs to 13 residues. CDR1 is SGHVS, CDR2 FQNEAQ, per germline. V lost 3 bases to trimming and J lost 4 bases; unmatched junction nucleotides: 3.

The chain uses TRBV19 and TRBJ2-6; D is tentatively TRBD1 or TRBD2 (5 bases each). Germline V CDR1 and CDR2: LNHDA, SQIVND (reference sequence). The length of the CDR3 is 15 residues. CDR3 region: CATGGVFSGANVLTF. CDR3 DNA sequence: TGTGCAACAGGAGGTGTTTTCTCTGGGGCCAACGTCCTGACTTTC.

This clonotype appeared a few times. V gene TRBV19 combines with J gene TRBJ1-2; D unresolved. The V gene lost 3 bases and the J gene lost 6 bases, with 8 bases spanning the gap. The CDR3 extends over 12 amino acids. Germline CDR1 reads LNHDA; CDR2 reads SQIVND (reference sequence). CDR3 loop: CASSMSVHGYTF. CDR3 sequence (DNA): TGTGCCAGTAGTATGTCCGTCCATGGCTACACCTTC.

The chain couples TRBV4-2 to TRBJ2-2, with 8 bases aligning to TRBD2. CDR1 and CDR2 (germline): LGHNA, YNFKEQ. With 3 bases clipped from V and 6 bases from J, the junction kept 6 bases outside the gene matches. The CDR3 covers 15 residues. CDR3 region: CASSHTGGGAGELFF. The DNA of the CDR3 is TGTGCCAGCAGCCATACCGGGGGGGGGGCCGGGGAGCTGTTTTTT.